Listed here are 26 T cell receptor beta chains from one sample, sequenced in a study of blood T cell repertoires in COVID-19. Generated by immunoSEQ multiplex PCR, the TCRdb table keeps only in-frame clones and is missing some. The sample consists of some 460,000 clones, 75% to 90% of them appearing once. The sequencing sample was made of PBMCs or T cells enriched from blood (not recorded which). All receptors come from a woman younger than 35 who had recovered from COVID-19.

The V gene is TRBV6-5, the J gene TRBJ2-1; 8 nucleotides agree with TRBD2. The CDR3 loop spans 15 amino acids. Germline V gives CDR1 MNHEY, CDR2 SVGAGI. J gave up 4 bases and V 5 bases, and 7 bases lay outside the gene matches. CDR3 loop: CASSHIAGIYNEQFF. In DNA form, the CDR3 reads TGTGCCAGCAGTCATATAGCGGGGATTTACAATGAGCAGTTCTTC.

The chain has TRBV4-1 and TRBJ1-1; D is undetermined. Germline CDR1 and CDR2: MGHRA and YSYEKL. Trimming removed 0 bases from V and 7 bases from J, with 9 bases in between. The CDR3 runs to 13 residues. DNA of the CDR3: TGCGCCAGCAGCCAAGATTCAGAGGGTGAAGCTTTCTTT. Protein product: CASSQDSEGEAFF.

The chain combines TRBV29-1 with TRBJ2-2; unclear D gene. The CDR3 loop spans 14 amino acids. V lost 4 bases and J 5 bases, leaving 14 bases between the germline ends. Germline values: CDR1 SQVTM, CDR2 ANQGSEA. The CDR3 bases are TGCAGCGTTGGTTTCGGAGAATCGACCGGGGAGCTGTTTTTT. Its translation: CSVGFGESTGELFF.

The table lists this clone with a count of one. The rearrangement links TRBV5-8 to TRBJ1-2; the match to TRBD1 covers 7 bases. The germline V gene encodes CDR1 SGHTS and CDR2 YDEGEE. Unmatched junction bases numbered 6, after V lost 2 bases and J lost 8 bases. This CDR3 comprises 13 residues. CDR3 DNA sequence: TGTGCCAGCAGCTTCACAGGGGCGGGCGGCTACACCTTC. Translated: CASSFTGAGGYTF.

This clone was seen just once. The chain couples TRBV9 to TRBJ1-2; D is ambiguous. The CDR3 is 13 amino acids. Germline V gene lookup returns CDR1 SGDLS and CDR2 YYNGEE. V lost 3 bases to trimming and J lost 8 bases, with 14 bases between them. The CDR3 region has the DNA TGTGCCAGCAGCGGGAGGGCCGAAGGGGGCTACACCTTC. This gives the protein CASSGRAEGGYTF.

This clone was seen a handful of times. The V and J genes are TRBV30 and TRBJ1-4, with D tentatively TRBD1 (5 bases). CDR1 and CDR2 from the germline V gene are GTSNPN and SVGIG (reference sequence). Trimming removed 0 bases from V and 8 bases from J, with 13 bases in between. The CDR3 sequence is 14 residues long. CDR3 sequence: CAWSVRGLGEKLFF. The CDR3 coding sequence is TGTGCCTGGAGTGTAAGGGGCCTAGGAGAAAAACTGTTTTTT.

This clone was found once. This chain's CDR3 is CASRSGIADTEAFF. The CDR3 DNA reads as TGTGCCAGCAGATCCGGGATTGCGGACACTGAAGCTTTCTTT. The chain employs TRBV2 and TRBJ1-1; no clear D. Trimming cost V 6 bases and J 3 bases, with 14 bases left between them. This CDR3 contains 14 residues. Germline V CDR1 and CDR2: SNHLY, FYNNEI.

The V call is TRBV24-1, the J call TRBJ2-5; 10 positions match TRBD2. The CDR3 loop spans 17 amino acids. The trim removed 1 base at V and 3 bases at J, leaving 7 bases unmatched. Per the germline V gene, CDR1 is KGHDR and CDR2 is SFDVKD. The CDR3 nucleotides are TGTGCCACCAGTGATTTTGAGCGGGGGGGGTGCGAAGAGACCCAGTACTTC. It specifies CATSDFERGGCEETQYF.

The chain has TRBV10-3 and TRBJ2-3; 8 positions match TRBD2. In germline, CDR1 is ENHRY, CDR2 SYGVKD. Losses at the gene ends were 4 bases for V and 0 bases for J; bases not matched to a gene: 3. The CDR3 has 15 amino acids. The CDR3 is CAISGASGSTDTQYF. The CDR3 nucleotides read TGTGCCATCAGTGGGGCTAGCGGGAGCACAGATACGCAGTATTTT.

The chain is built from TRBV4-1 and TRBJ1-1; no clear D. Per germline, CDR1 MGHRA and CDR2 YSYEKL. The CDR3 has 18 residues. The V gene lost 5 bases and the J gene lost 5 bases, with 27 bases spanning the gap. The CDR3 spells CASSFFPTGSPKRTEAFF. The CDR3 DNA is TGCGCCAGCAGCTTTTTTCCCACGGGGTCCCCTAAGAGAACTGAAGCTTTCTTT.

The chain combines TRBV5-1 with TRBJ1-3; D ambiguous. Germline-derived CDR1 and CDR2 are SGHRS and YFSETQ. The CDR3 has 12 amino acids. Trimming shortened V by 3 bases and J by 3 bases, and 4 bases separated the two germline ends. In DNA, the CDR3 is TGCGCCAGCAGCTCTAATGGAAACACCATATATTTT. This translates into CASSSNGNTIYF.

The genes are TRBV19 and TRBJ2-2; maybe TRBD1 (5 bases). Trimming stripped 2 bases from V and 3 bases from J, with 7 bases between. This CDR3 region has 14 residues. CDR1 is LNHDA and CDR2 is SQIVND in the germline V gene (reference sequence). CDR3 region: CASSIQGDTGELFF. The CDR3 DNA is TGTGCCAGTAGTATACAAGGGGACACCGGGGAGCTGTTTTTT.

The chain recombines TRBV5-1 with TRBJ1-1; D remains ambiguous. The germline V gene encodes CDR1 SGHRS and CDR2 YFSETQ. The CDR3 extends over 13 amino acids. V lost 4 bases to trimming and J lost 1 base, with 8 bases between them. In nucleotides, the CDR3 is TGCGCCAGCAGCCAATCAGGGAACACTGAAGCTTTCTTT. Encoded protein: CASSQSGNTEAFF.

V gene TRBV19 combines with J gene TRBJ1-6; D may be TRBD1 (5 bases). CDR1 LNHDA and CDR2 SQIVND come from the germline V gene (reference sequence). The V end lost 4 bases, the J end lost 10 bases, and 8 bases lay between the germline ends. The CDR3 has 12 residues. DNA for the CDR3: TGTGCCAGTAGTAAGGGGATATCACCCCTCCACTTT. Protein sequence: CASSKGISPLHF.

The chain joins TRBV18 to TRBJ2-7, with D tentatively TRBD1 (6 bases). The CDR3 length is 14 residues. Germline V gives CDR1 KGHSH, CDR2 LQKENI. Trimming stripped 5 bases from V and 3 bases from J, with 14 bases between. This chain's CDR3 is CASSSLQGYYEQYF. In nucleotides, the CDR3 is TGTGCCAGCTCATCCCTACAGGGCTACTACGAGCAGTACTTC.

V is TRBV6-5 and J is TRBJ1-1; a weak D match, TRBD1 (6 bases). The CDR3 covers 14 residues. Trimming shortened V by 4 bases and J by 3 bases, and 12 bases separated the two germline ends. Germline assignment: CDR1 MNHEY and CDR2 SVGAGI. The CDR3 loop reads CASSSGVDDTEAFF. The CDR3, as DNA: TGTGCCAGCAGTTCAGGGGTTGACGACACTGAAGCTTTCTTT.

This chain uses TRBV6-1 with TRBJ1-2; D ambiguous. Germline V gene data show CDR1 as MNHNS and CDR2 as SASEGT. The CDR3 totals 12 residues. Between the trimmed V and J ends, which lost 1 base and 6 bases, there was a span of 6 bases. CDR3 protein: CASSEGGDGYTF. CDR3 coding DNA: TGTGCCAGCAGTGAAGGCGGGGATGGCTACACCTTC.

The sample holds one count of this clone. CDR3 bases: TGTGCCAGCAGCCAAGGTTACACCGGGACAGGGGGCCAAGAGACCCAGTACTTC. Residues: CASSQGYTGTGGQETQYF. The chain carries TRBV3-1 (or the pseudogene TRBV3-2) and TRBJ2-5, with TRBD1 identical over 11 bases. The CDR3 has 18 amino acids. The V segment lost 1 base and the J segment 1 base; nucleotides outside the gene matches: 8. The germline V gene has CDR1 LGHDT and CDR2 YNNKEL (reference sequence).

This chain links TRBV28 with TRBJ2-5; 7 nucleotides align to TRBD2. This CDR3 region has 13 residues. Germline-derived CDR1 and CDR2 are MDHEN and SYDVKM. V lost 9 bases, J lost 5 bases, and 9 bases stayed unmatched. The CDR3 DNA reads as TGTGCCAGTCTGAGATGGGAGGGGGAGACCCAGTACTTC. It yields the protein CASLRWEGETQYF.

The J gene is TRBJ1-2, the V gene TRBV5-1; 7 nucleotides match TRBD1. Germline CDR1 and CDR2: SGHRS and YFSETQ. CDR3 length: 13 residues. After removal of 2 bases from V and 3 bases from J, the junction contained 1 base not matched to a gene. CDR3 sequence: CASSFDRDYGYTF. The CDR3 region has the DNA TGCGCCAGCAGCTTCGACAGGGACTATGGCTACACCTTC.

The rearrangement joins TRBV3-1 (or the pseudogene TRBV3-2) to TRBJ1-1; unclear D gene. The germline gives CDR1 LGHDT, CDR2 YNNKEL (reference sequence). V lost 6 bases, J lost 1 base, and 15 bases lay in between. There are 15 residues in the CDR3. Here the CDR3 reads CASSPRLEGNTEAFF. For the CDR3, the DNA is TGTGCCAGCAGTCCCCGATTGGAGGGGAACACTGAAGCTTTCTTT.

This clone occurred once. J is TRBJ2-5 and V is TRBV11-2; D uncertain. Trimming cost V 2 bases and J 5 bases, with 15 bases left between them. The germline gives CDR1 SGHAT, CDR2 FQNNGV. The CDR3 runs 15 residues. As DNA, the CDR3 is TGTGCCAGCAGCTTAATAACTGGCGGAGACGAGACCCAGTACTTC. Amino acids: CASSLITGGDETQYF.

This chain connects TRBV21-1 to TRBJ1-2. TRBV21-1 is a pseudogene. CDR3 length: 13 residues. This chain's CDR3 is CASSSCENYGYTF. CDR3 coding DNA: TGTGCCAGCAGCAGCTGCGAAAACTATGGCTACACCTTC.

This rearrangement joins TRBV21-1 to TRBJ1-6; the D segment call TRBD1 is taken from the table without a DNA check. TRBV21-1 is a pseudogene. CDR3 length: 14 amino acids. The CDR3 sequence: CASSARQRSSPLHF. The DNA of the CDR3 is TGTGCCAGCAGCGCCCGACAGAGGAGTTCACCCCTCCACTTT.

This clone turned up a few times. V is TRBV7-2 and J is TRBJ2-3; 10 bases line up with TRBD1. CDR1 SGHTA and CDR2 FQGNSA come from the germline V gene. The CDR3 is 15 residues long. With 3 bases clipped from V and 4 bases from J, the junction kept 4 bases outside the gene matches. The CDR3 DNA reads TGTGCCAGCAGCTTGACAGGGGGCGACGCAGATACGCAGTATTTT. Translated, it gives CASSLTGGDADTQYF.

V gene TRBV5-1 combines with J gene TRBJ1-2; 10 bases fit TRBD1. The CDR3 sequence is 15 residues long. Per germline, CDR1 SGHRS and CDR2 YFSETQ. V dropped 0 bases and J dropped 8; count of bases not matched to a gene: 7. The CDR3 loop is CASSLGTGGVRGYTF. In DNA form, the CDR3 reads TGCGCCAGCAGCTTGGGGACAGGGGGAGTTAGAGGCTACACCTTC.